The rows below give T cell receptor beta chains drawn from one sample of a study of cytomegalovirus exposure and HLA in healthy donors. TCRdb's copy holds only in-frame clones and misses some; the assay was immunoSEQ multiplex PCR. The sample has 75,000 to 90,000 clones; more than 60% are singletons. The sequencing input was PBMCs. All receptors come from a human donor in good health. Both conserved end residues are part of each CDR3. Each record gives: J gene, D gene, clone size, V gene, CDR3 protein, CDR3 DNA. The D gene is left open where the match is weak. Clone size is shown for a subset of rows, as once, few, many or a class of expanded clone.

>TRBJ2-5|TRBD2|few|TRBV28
CASSFGGGAVETQYF
TGTGCCAGCAGTTTTGGCGGGGGAGCGGTGGAGACCCAGTACTTC
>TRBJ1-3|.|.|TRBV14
CASSQLVSSGNTIYF
TGTGCCAGCAGCCAATTGGTCAGCTCTGGAAACACCATATATTTT
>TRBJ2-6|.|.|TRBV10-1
CASSANSGANVLTF
TGCGCCAGCAGTGCTAACTCTGGGGCCAACGTCCTGACTTTC
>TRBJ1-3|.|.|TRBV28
CASSFTRQFVTIYF
TGTGCCAGCAGTTTCACACGACAGTTCGTCACCATATATTTT
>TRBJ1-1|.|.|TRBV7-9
CASSLVGDTEAFF
TGTGCCAGCAGCTTAGTTGGAGACACTGAAGCTTTCTTT
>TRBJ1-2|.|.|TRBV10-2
CASRAATGTYGYTF
TGCGCCAGCAGGGCCGCGACAGGAACTTATGGCTACACCTTC
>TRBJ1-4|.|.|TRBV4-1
CASSPTRGRGEKLFF
TGCGCCAGCAGCCCGACCAGGGGTCGGGGTGAAAAACTGTTTTTT
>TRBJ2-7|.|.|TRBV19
CASSERYSSYEQYF
TGTGCCAGTAGTGAGCGGTATAGCTCCTACGAGCAGTACTTC
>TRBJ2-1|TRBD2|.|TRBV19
CASGHSGGSSEQFF
TGTGCCAGTGGACATAGCGGGGGGTCCTCGGAGCAGTTCTTC
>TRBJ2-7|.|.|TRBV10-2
CASSEVGREQYF
TGCGCCAGCAGTGAAGTGGGGCGCGAGCAGTACTTC
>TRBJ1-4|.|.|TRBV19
CASSIVSGIEKLFF
TGTGCCAGTAGTATAGTTTCAGGGATTGAAAAACTGTTTTTT
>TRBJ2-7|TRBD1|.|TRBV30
CAWSLTGEIYEQYF
TGTGCCTGGAGTTTGACAGGGGAAATCTACGAGCAGTACTTC
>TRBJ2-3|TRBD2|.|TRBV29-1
CSVAAGGPQDTQYF
TGCAGCGTCGCTGCGGGGGGCCCCCAAGATACGCAGTATTTT
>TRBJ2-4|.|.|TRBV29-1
CSVVPRGDFQYF
TGCAGCGTTGTCCCCCGTGGGGACTTCCAGTACTTC
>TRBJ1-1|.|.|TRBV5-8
CASSPPWRRTTEAFF
TGTGCCAGCAGCCCCCCGTGGAGGCGAACCACTGAAGCTTTCTTT
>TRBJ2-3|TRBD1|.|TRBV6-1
CASRKQGAADTQYF
TGTGCCAGCAGGAAACAGGGGGCCGCAGATACGCAGTATTTT
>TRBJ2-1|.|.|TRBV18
CASSPSDTYSYNEQFF
TGTGCCAGCTCACCATCTGACACTTACTCCTACAATGAGCAGTTCTTC
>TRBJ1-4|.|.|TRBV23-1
CVSSPWDTGFSLMGEKLFF
TGCGTCAGCAGTCCTTGGGATACAGGGTTTTCTTTAATGGGGGAAAAACTGTTTTTT
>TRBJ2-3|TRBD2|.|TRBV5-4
CASSLEASGGYTQYF
TGTGCCAGCAGCTTGGAGGCTAGCGGGGGTTATACGCAGTATTTT
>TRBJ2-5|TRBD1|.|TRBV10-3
CASGTGDRETQYF
TGTGCCTCAGGAACAGGGGACCGTGAGACCCAGTACTTC
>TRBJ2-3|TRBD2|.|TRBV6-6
CASSPGTIADTQYF
TGTGCCAGCAGCCCCGGGACTATCGCAGATACGCAGTATTTT
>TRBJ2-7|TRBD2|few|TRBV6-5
CASSWGLAGDYEQYF
TGTGCCAGCAGCTGGGGACTAGCGGGGGACTACGAGCAGTACTTC
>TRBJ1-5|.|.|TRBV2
CASSLDARALLSNQPQHF
TGTGCCAGCAGCCTAGATGCGAGAGCGCTACTTAGCAATCAGCCCCAGCATTTT
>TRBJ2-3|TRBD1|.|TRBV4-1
CASSQLGGVFQDTQYF
TGCGCCAGCAGCCAATTAGGGGGCGTTTTTCAGGATACGCAGTATTTT
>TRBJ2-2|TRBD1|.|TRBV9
CASSGRASGTGAGELFF
TGTGCCAGCAGCGGACGAGCCAGCGGGACAGGGGCCGGGGAGCTGTTTTTT
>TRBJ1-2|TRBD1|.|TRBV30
CAWSLRDRPNYGYAF
TGTGCCTGGAGTCTGCGGGACAGGCCGAACTATGGCTACGCCTTC
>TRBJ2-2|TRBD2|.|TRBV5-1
CASSLGGLNTGELFF
TGCGCCAGCAGCTTGGGGGGACTAAACACCGGGGAGCTGTTTTTT
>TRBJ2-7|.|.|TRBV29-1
CSAGPRSYEQYF
TGCAGCGCTGGTCCCCGGTCCTACGAGCAGTACTTC
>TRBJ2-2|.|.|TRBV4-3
CASSQDPGNYRELFF
TGCGCCAGCAGCCAAGATCCAGGGAACTATAGGGAGCTGTTTTTT
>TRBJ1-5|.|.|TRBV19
CASSPRGTSNQPQHF
TGTGCCAGTAGTCCCCGGGGAACGAGCAATCAGCCCCAGCATTTT
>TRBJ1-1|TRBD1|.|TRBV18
CASSLSQGLNTEAFF
TGTGCCAGCTCACTCTCACAGGGGCTGAACACTGAAGCTTTCTTT
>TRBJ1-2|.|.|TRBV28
CATESNYGYTF
TGTGCCACCGAGAGTAACTATGGCTACACCTTC
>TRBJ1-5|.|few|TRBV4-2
CASSQDPAAGPQHF
TGTGCCAGCAGCCAAGATCCAGCCGCGGGGCCCCAGCATTTT